This TCR beta chain was retrieved from a study of blood T cells in healthy people across ages. Study-level results: The unsorted PBMCs prevented any conclusive comparison of naive versus antigen-experienced cells.

Regarding this clonotype: No antigen is known for it.

Together with a sample-barcoded 5' primer, a J-beta primer mix was included in a second PCR lasting roughly 6 to 12 cycles. TCRdb redid the calling of the 5' RACE reads with MiXCR, one entry per CDR3 protein. Among 600,000 to 1,000,000 distinct CDR3 sequences, approximately 25% were seen once, and the ten largest hold more than 3%. The ends were cut back, 7 bases at V and 7 bases at J, with 10 bases in the middle. The CDR3 runs 11 residues. The same data also went into a second study, on T cells of mothers and their children. Turning to that study: Several children, together with their three healthy Caucasian mothers, made up the donors. Slightly higher but non-significant overlap marked related mother-child pairs versus unrelated pairs. Persistent microchimeric T cell clones were not found at ~100 per million sensitivity.

J is TRBJ1-1 and V is TRBV12-3 or TRBV12-4; D unresolved. The sequenced sample was blood. The sequence derives from a boy between 10 and 17 years old in good health. This CDR3 reads CASTNRREAFF. CDR3 coding DNA: TGTGCCAGCACCAACCGGCGTGAAGCTTTCTTT.